A single TCR beta chain is shown here with its context. In the study's own analysis: Amplified reference gene primers provided the basis for estimating nucleated cell counts. TCRdb's copy holds only in-frame clones and misses some; the assay was immunoSEQ multiplex PCR. The D gene and trimming were derived from the DNA, and the V and J assignments and clone size from that table. The sample has 150,000 or so clones; more than 90% are singletons. The sample originates from a study of blood T cell repertoires in COVID-19. Study information: PBMCs, B-cell-depleted T cells, or T cells were the source of the cDNA or gDNA that made up the material.

CDR3 length equals 14 residues. Trimming shortened V by 7 bases and J by 4 bases, and 16 bases separated the two germline ends. Per the germline V gene, CDR1 is LNHDA and CDR2 is SQIVND (reference sequence). This clonotype originated in a man aged 45 to 65 with acute or convalescent COVID-19. Sequencing was performed on peripheral blood. The chain links TRBV19 to TRBJ1-2; D is ambiguous. In DNA form, the CDR3 reads TGTGCCAGTACCCTCGGGGAAGGAGTCTATGGCTACACCTTC. It codes for CASTLGEGVYGYTF.